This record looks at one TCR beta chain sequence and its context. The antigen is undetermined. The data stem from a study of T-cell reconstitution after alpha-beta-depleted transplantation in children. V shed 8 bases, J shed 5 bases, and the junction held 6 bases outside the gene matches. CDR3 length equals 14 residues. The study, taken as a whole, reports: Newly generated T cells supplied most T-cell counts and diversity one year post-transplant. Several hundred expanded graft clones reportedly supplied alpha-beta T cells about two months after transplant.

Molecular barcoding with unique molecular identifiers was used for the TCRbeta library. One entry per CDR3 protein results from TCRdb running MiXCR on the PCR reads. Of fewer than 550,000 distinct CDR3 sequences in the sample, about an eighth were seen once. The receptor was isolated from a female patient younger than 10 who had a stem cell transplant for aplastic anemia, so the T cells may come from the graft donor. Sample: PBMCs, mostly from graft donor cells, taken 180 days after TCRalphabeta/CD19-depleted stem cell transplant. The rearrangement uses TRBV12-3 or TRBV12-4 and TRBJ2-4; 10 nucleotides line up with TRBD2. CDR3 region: CASCTSGTQNIQYF. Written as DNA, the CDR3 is TGTGCCAGCTGCACTAGCGGGACCCAAAACATTCAGTACTTC.